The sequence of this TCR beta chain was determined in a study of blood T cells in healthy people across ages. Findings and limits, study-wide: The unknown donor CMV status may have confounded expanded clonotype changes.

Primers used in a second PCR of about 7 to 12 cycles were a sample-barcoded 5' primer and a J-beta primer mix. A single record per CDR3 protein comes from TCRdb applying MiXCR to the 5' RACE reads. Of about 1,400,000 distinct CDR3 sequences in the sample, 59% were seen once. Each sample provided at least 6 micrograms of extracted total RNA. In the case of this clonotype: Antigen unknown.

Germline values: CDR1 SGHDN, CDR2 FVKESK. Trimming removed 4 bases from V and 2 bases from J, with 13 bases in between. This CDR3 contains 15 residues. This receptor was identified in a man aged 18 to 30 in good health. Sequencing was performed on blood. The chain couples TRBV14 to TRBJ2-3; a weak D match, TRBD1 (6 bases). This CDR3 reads CASSPKTGLTDTQYF. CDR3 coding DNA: TGTGCCAGCAGCCCGAAGACAGGCCTCACAGATACGCAGTATTTT.